A single T cell receptor beta chain is shown here with its context. Its antigen is not known. TCRdb ran MiXCR on the 5' RACE reads and lists one entry per CDR3 protein. The sample gives some 250,000 distinct CDR3 sequences, more than 8% of which show up once; more than 20% is in the top ten. These data come from a study of T-cell memory formation after mild COVID-19. Study at large: Across donors, TCR clusters were largely donor specific.

General observations from the study: There was a balanced CD4/CD8 profile in clones contracting day 15 to 85, and later expanders leaned CD4+.

J was trimmed by 7 bases and V by 0 bases; bases with no gene match: 9. The CDR3 is 17 residues long. The V gene's germline CDR1 is MNHEY and CDR2 SVGAGI. Sequenced sample: PBMCs or a T cell subset sorted from them (not recorded which). The rearrangement links TRBV6-5 to TRBJ2-1; 10 bases map to TRBD2. The receptor was derived from a man between 18 and 29 years old who had mild COVID-19 (a few samples of this study predate the infection). Cell type and time point are not known. Here the CDR3 DNA reads TGTGCCAGCAGTTACTCCGTCAGCGGGGGGGCCGGTAATGAGCAGTTCTTC. This sequence encodes CASSYSVSGGAGNEQFF.